This T cell receptor beta chain was recorded in a study of cytomegalovirus exposure and HLA in healthy donors. Looked up from germline, CDR1 is MNHEY and CDR2 is SMNVEV (reference sequence). With V trimmed by 0 bases and J by 4 bases, 3 bases remained unmatched. The CDR3 is made up of 15 amino acids. Clones were read by immunoSEQ multiplex PCR, and TCRdb kept only the in-frame ones, dropping some. The sample lists approximately 150,000 clones; about 86% were seen once. V and J are TRBV27 and TRBJ2-5; 9 nucleotides align to TRBD1. The source is a woman younger than 45 in good health and CMV-seronegative. Material: PBMCs. This chain's CDR3 is CASSLSNRGRETQYF. DNA for the CDR3: TGTGCCAGCAGTTTATCGAACAGGGGGCGAGAGACCCAGTACTTC.